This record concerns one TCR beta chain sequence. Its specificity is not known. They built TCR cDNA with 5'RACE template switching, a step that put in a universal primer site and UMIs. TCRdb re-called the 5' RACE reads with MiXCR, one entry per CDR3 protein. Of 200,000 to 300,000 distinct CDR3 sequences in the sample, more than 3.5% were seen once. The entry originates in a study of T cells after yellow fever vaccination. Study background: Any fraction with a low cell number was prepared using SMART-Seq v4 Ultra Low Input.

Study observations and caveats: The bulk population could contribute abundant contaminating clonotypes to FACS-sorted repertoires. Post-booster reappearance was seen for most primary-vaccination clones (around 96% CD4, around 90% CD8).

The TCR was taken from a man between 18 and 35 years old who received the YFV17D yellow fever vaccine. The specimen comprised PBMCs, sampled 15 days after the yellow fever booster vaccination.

The DNA of the CDR3 is TGCGCCAGCAGCTTCGGGACACTTGGAAACACCATATATTTT. Translating it yields CASSFGTLGNTIYF. The chain carries TRBV5-1 and TRBJ1-3; the D gene is possibly TRBD1 (6 bases). CDR3 length: 14 amino acids. Trimming removed 2 bases at V and 3 bases at J, with 9 bases between. Germline loops: CDR1 SGHRS, CDR2 YFSETQ.